This TCR beta chain derives from a study of T cells in Graves' hyperthyroidism and ophthalmopathy. The ends were cut back, 5 bases at V and 3 bases at J, with 11 bases in the middle. The CDR3 runs 14 residues. Germline V gene sequence: CDR1 SGHTA, CDR2 FQGNSA. Amplification of TCR beta CDR3 regions was performed using RNA transcripts as template. Using the HTBI primer set, a first-round RT-PCR was run on the TCR CDR3. TCRdb re-analysed the multiplex PCR reads in MiXCR, keeping a single row per CDR3 protein. The sample lists more than 300,000 distinct CDR3 sequences; approximately 18% were seen once. Sequencing was done on a sample of blood. The clonotype originates from a woman in her 30s with Graves' hyperthyroidism that later progressed to Graves' ophthalmopathy. The genes are TRBV7-2 and TRBJ1-5; D gene ambiguous. Here the CDR3 DNA reads TGTGCCAGCAGCCCGTTCTACCCCAATCAGCCCCAGCATTTT. Its protein product is CASSPFYPNQPQHF.